The 22 T cell receptor beta chains below all came from one sample that was sequenced in a study of blood T cells in healthy people across ages. Then a second PCR, running about 6 to 11 cycles, was carried out with a sample-barcoded 5' primer and a J-beta primer mix. TCRdb independently ran MiXCR on the 5' RACE reads; one entry per CDR3 protein. Of about 1.4 million distinct CDR3 sequences in the sample, approximately 63% were seen once. The sample comprised blood. The source of these receptors is a man younger than 30 in good health.

The CDR3 loop is CASSLTGTVSEEQYF. CDR3 nucleotide sequence: TGTGCCAGCTCCTTAACGGGGACAGTCTCTGAGGAGCAGTACTTC. The chain has TRBV27 and TRBJ2-1; 7 bases fit TRBD1. TRBJ2-7 matches the DNA end more closely, so the J call is doubtful. The CDR3 is made up of 15 amino acids. Germline V gives CDR1 MNHEY, CDR2 SMNVEV (reference sequence).

This clonotype was seen a handful of times. The rearrangement links TRBV29-1 to TRBJ2-1; 12 bases fit TRBD2. Trimming removed 1 base from V and 4 bases from J; junction bases left unmatched: 8. This CDR3 comprises 17 residues. In germline, CDR1 is SQVTM, CDR2 ANQGSEA. The CDR3 DNA reads TGCAGCGTTGAAGGTAGACTAGCGGGGGTACATTACAATGAGCAGTTCTTC. Its translation is CSVEGRLAGVHYNEQFF.

Only a few counts were recorded for this clonotype. The chain joins TRBV20-1 to TRBJ2-7; D gene uncertain. V lost 3 bases, J lost 0 bases, and 9 bases lay in between. This CDR3 is built from 13 residues. Germline CDR1 DFQATT, CDR2 SNEGSKA (reference sequence). CDR3 nucleotides: TGCAGTGCTAGGGCAGGATCCTCCTACGAGCAGTACTTC. This codes for CSARAGSSYEQYF.

The chain uses TRBV20-1 and TRBJ2-1; the D is unclear. CDR3 length: 12 residues. V lost 2 bases and J lost 10, with 12 bases in between. Germline loops: CDR1 DFQATT, CDR2 SNEGSKA (reference sequence). The CDR3, as DNA: TGCAGTGCTAGACCGCCCGCGCGGGAGCAGTTCTTC. Residues: CSARPPAREQFF.

This clonotype was counted only a few times. V usage is TRBV29-1 and J usage is TRBJ2-7; 8 nucleotides match TRBD1. This CDR3 contains 13 residues. The V gene end was trimmed by 5 bases and the J gene end by 4 bases; junction bases not matched to a gene: 7. Germline V gives CDR1 SQVTM, CDR2 ANQGSEA. The CDR3 DNA sequence: TGCAGCGTTCAGGACAGGGTGTCGTACGAGCAGTACTTC. Protein: CSVQDRVSYEQYF.

A few counts support this clonotype. The gene calls are TRBV4-1 and TRBJ2-1; 13 bases are shared with TRBD2. The CDR3 has 17 residues. V lost 2 bases to trimming and J lost 8 bases; unmatched junction nucleotides: 9. The V gene's germline CDR1 is MGHRA and CDR2 YSYEKL. The CDR3 is CASSQTWTSGSMDEQFF. CDR3 DNA: TGCGCCAGCAGCCAAACCTGGACTAGCGGGAGTATGGATGAGCAGTTCTTC.

This chain links TRBV25-1 with TRBJ2-3, with no clear D. V was cut by 2 bases and J by 7 bases, with 4 bases left in between. The CDR3 totals 11 residues. Germline-derived CDR1 and CDR2 are MGHDK and SYGVNS. The CDR3 DNA follows: TGTGCCAGCAGTGAAGAGAATACGCAGTATTTT. Its translation: CASSEENTQYF.

This clonotype was seen once. The chain is built from TRBV5-1 and TRBJ2-3; 11 nucleotides align to TRBD2. Germline values: CDR1 SGHRS, CDR2 YFSETQ. J gave up 1 base and V 2 bases, and 6 bases lay outside the gene matches. The CDR3 runs to 17 residues. In DNA form, the CDR3 reads TGCGCCAGCAGCTTAACCCGACTAGCGGGGCGCACAGATACGCAGTATTTT. The encoded protein is CASSLTRLAGRTDTQYF. The full variable domain, with the rest looked up from reference TRBV5-1 and TRBJ2-3, is KAGVTQTPRYLIKTRGQQVTLSCSPISGHRSVSWYQQTPGQGLQFLFEYFSETQRNKGNFPGRFSGRQFSNSRSEMNVSTLELGDSALYLCASSLTRLAGRTDTQYFGPGTRLTVL.

The rearrangement joins TRBV7-2 to TRBJ2-3; maybe TRBD2 (7 bases). This CDR3 spans 14 amino acids. Looked up from germline, CDR1 is SGHTA and CDR2 is FQGNSA. Trimming stripped 9 bases from V and 0 bases from J, with 13 bases between. The CDR3 region is CASRRGRSTDTQYF. Written as DNA, the CDR3 is TGTGCCAGTCGGCGGGGGCGCAGCACAGATACGCAGTATTTT.

This clonotype was found many times. This chain joins TRBV3-1 and TRBJ1-5; D not resolved. The germline CDR1 and CDR2 sequences are LGHDT and YNNKEL (reference sequence). The length of the CDR3 is 13 residues. The V and J ends lost 1 base and 4 bases respectively, with 5 bases between them. CDR3 sequence reads: CASSQGRNQPQHF. For the CDR3, the DNA is TGTGCCAGCAGCCAAGGGCGGAATCAGCCCCAGCATTTT.

This sequence joins TRBV29-1 and TRBJ2-3; no clear D gene. The V gene lost 2 bases and the J gene lost 2 bases, with 8 bases spanning the gap. There are 13 residues in the CDR3. Per germline, CDR1 SQVTM and CDR2 ANQGSEA. CDR3 sequence: CSVERAHTDTQYF. The CDR3 DNA is TGCAGCGTTGAACGGGCACACACAGATACGCAGTATTTT.

J is TRBJ1-4 and V is TRBV25-1, with a weak D call TRBD1 (6 bases). The CDR3 is 11 amino acids. The germline V and J ends were trimmed by 4 bases and 15 bases, with 12 bases remaining between them. The germline V gene has CDR1 MGHDK and CDR2 SYGVNS. CDR3 coding DNA: TGTGCCAGCAGTGTTGGACAGAGGATGTTTTTT. Protein: CASSVGQRMFF.

The V gene is TRBV12-3 or TRBV12-4, the J gene TRBJ2-1; 9 bases match TRBD2. The J segment lost 0 bases and the V segment lost 2 bases, leaving 5 bases of the junction unmatched. CDR3 size: 17 residues. CDR3 sequence (DNA): TGTGCCAGCAGTTTATTCTCTAGCGGGATCTCCTACAATGAGCAGTTCTTC. Its translation is CASSLFSSGISYNEQFF.

The V and J genes are TRBV6-5 and TRBJ2-7; 9 bases align to TRBD1. The trim removed 4 bases at V and 2 bases at J, leaving 6 bases unmatched. This CDR3 has 15 residues. Germline assignment: CDR1 MNHEY and CDR2 SVGAGI. The CDR3 here is CASSSDRGIPYEQYF. DNA of the CDR3: TGTGCCAGCAGTTCAGACAGGGGGATTCCCTACGAGCAGTACTTC.

CDR3 coding DNA: TGTGCCAGCAGGCCCATTCCGAGATACGCTAACTATGGCTACACCTTC. Amino acid sequence: CASRPIPRYANYGYTF. The chain has TRBV27 and TRBJ1-2; D is unclear. This CDR3 has 16 amino acids. Trimming shortened V by 6 bases and J by 0 bases, and 17 bases separated the two germline ends. Germline V gene sequence: CDR1 MNHEY, CDR2 SMNVEV (reference sequence).

This clonotype was observed once. The chain carries TRBV24-1 and TRBJ1-1; 11 nucleotides align to TRBD1. Germline values: CDR1 KGHDR, CDR2 SFDVKD. V lost 3 bases to trimming and J lost 2 bases; unmatched junction nucleotides: 7. The CDR3 is made up of 17 amino acids. The CDR3 sequence is CATSDTGTGGGNTEAFF. CDR3 sequence (DNA): TGTGCCACCAGTGATACGGGGACAGGGGGTGGAAACACTGAAGCTTTCTTT.

The chain links TRBV4-1 to TRBJ2-2; 7 nucleotides line up with TRBD2. CDR1 and CDR2 from the germline V gene are MGHRA and YSYEKL. V lost 1 base and J lost 2; bases outside the gene matches: 7. This CDR3 contains 17 residues. In nucleotides, the CDR3 is TGCGCCAGCAGCCAAGTCCCCACTAGCGCTAACACCGGGGAGCTGTTTTTT. This encodes CASSQVPTSANTGELFF.

This clonotype was seen more than once but under ten times. J is TRBJ1-4 and V is TRBV20-1; no firm D call. CDR3 length equals 14 residues. The V gene's germline CDR1 is DFQATT and CDR2 SNEGSKA (reference sequence). V lost 5 bases to trimming and J lost 8 bases, with 18 bases between them. The DNA of the CDR3 is TGCAGTGCTGATGAAGGGCGACCTGCAGAAAAACTGTTTTTT. Residues: CSADEGRPAEKLFF.

The chain recombines TRBV3-1 with TRBJ2-1; 7 bases are shared with TRBD2. The assigned J gene may be wrong: the sequence end matches TRBJ2-7 better. CDR1 is LGHDT and CDR2 is YNNKEL in the germline V gene (reference sequence). The CDR3 sequence is 16 residues long. CDR3 sequence: CASSQEFSGMAHEQYF. The CDR3 nucleotides are TGTGCCAGCAGCCAAGAATTCAGCGGGATGGCACACGAGCAGTACTTC.

The table lists this clonotype with a few counts. The CDR3 spells CASRLGDTSYEQYF. The CDR3 nucleotides read TGTGCCAGCAGACTTGGGGACACCTCCTACGAGCAGTACTTC. The rearrangement uses TRBV12-3 or TRBV12-4 and TRBJ2-7; a weak D match, TRBD1 (6 bases). V was clipped by 6 bases and J by 0 bases, with 12 bases between them. CDR3 length: 14 amino acids.

This clonotype appeared many times. This chain joins TRBV9 and TRBJ2-7, with D unclear. V dropped 3 bases and J dropped 3 bases, with 10 bases sitting between them. CDR1 is SGDLS, CDR2 YYNGEE, per germline. The CDR3 runs to 13 residues. The CDR3 here is CASSAGSVYEQYF. CDR3 bases: TGTGCCAGCAGCGCCGGGTCAGTCTACGAGCAGTACTTC. The full variable domain, with the rest looked up from reference TRBV9 and TRBJ2-7, is DSGVTQTPKHLITATGQRVTLRCSPRSGDLSVYWYQQSLDQGLQFLIQYYNGEERAKGNILERFSAQQFPDLHSELNLSSLELGDSALYFCASSAGSVYEQYFGPGTRLTVT.

The V and J genes are TRBV2 and TRBJ1-2, with TRBD1 matching over 8 bases. The CDR3 loop spans 15 amino acids. Losses at the gene ends were 10 bases for V and 6 bases for J; bases not matched to a gene: 16. Germline-derived CDR1 and CDR2 are SNHLY and FYNNEI. The DNA for the CDR3 is TGTGCCACCCAAAATTCCGGACAGGGCACCAATGGCTACACCTTC. Encoded protein: CATQNSGQGTNGYTF. The full variable domain, rest sourced from reference TRBV2 and TRBJ1-2, is EPEVTQTPSHQVTQMGQEVILRCVPISNHLYFYWYRQILGQKVEFLVSFYNNEISEKSEIFDDQFSVERPDGSNFTLKIRSTKLEDSAMYFCATQNSGQGTNGYTFGSGTRLTVV.